The T cell receptor beta chain described here comes from a study of T-cell memory formation after mild COVID-19. At the level of the study: Each donor largely had its own TCR clusters.

CDR3 size: 14 residues. After removal of 2 bases from V and 4 bases from J, the junction contained 4 bases not matched to a gene. Germline CDR1 SEHNR, CDR2 FQNEAQ (reference sequence). TCRdb used MiXCR to reprocess the 5' RACE reads, holding one entry per CDR3 protein. Here the sample spans about 440,000 distinct CDR3 sequences, about 19% being singletons. This clonotype was observed a handful of times. As yet, its antigen is unknown. Study-level points and caveats: Clones that contracted from day 15 to 85 had balanced CD4/CD8; later expanders were CD4+ biased. Contracting CD4+ clones lay largely in CM and EM, with CD8+ ones residing in EMRA.

The TCR was taken from an adult woman who had mild COVID-19 (a few samples of this study predate the infection). Cell type and time point are not known. The sample was PBMCs or a T cell subset sorted from them (not recorded which). The J gene is TRBJ2-7, the V gene TRBV7-9; TRBD1 aligns across 8 bases. Written as DNA, the CDR3 is TGTGCCAGCAGCTTATGGGACAGGTCTTACGAGCAGTACTTC. This encodes CASSLWDRSYEQYF. Based on the CDR3 plus reference TRBV7-9 and TRBJ2-7, the full variable domain is DTGVSQNPRHKITKRGQNVTFRCDPISEHNRLYWYRQTLGQGPEFLTYFQNEAQLEKSRLLSDRFSAERPKGSFSTLEIQRTEQGDSAMYLCASSLWDRSYEQYFGPGTRLTVT.